The 28 T cell receptor beta chains in this list originate from one sample, sequenced in a study of cytomegalovirus exposure and HLA in healthy donors. The PCR employed 60 Vbeta primers together with 13 Jbeta primers. Here immunoSEQ multiplex PCR was the method, and the copy in TCRdb shows in-frame clones only, minus some. The top ten hold 1.6% of the sample, which has 150,000 to 200,000 clones, 77% seen once. The sequenced material came from PBMCs. These receptors were collected from a woman younger than 45 in good health and CMV-seronegative.

CDR3 DNA: TGCAGCGTTGCCCGGTCCCGAAGCCCCAATGAGCAGTTCTTC. Translated: CSVARSRSPNEQFF. The chain combines TRBV29-1 with TRBJ2-1, with D unresolved. CDR1 is SQVTM, CDR2 ANQGSEA, per germline. V was cut by 4 bases and J by 6 bases, with 16 bases left in between. This CDR3 has 14 amino acids.

This clone was seen a handful of times. The chain uses TRBV7-8 and TRBJ2-1; 8 nucleotides align to TRBD2. The junction had 6 bases not matched to a gene; V was cut back by 6 bases and J by 2 bases. The CDR3 spans 15 residues. Germline loops: CDR1 SGHVS, CDR2 FQNEAQ. CDR3 DNA: TGTGCCAGCAGAAAAGGAGCGGGAGCCTACAATGAGCAGTTCTTC. This codes for CASRKGAGAYNEQFF.

The chain links TRBV5-1 to TRBJ2-5, with D hard to call. CDR3 size: 14 residues. The germline gives CDR1 SGHRS, CDR2 YFSETQ. The germline V and J ends were trimmed by 4 bases and 3 bases, with 13 bases remaining between them. CDR3 in DNA: TGCGCCAGCAGCCCCGAACCAGTTAAAGAGACCCAGTACTTC. This gives the protein CASSPEPVKETQYF.

This chain links TRBV6-1 with TRBJ2-7, with no clear D. The CDR3 length is 15 residues. Germline V gives CDR1 MNHNS, CDR2 SASEGT. V was trimmed by 8 bases and J by 2 bases, leaving 19 bases between them. CDR3 coding DNA: TGTGCCAGCGGGCATCAATTCAAGGCAACCTACGAGCAGTACTTC. Translated, it gives CASGHQFKATYEQYF.

The V and J genes are TRBV27 and TRBJ2-1; 8 bases agree with TRBD2. CDR3 length: 20 amino acids. Germline lookup yields CDR1 MNHEY and CDR2 SMNVEV (reference sequence). V lost 5 bases and J lost 5; bases outside the gene matches: 23. CDR3 amino acids: CASSPILGSGGTLGNNEQFF. CDR3 bases: TGTGCCAGCAGTCCCATCTTGGGGTCGGGGGGGACACTTGGGAACAATGAGCAGTTCTTC.

V and J are TRBV5-1 and TRBJ2-5; 7 bases are a match to TRBD2. J lost 1 base, V lost 1 base, and 4 bases had no gene match. Germline V gene lookup returns CDR1 SGHRS and CDR2 YFSETQ. CDR3 length: 15 residues. This CDR3 reads CASSLSLAVQETQYF. CDR3 DNA sequence: TGCGCCAGCAGCTTGAGTCTAGCGGTCCAAGAGACCCAGTACTTC.

The rearrangement links TRBV5-1 to TRBJ2-1, with 10 bases aligning to TRBD2. There are 14 residues in the CDR3. The germline V gene has CDR1 SGHRS and CDR2 YFSETQ. Losses at the gene ends were 5 bases for V and 3 bases for J; bases not matched to a gene: 2. DNA for the CDR3: TGCGCCAGCAGTAGGACTAGCGGCTACAATGAGCAGTTCTTC. Its protein is CASSRTSGYNEQFF.

J is TRBJ2-5 and V is TRBV11-2, with 7 bases that match TRBD1. V trimming: 5 bases; J trimming: 0 bases; junction bases outside the gene matches: 18. From germline, CDR1 is SGHAT and CDR2 FQNNGV. The CDR3 is made up of 19 amino acids. The CDR3 region is CASSPRWGQGEMYQETQYF. The CDR3 region has the DNA TGTGCCAGCAGCCCAAGGTGGGGGCAGGGGGAAATGTACCAAGAGACCCAGTACTTC.

V and J are TRBV13 and TRBJ1-2; 9 nucleotides line up with TRBD1. Germline CDR1 PRHDT, CDR2 FYEKMQ (reference sequence). V shed 4 bases and J 6 bases; nucleotides not matched to a gene: 12. CDR3 length: 16 residues. The CDR3 nucleotides are TGTGCCAGCAGCTCACATATAGGGACAGGGTTGCATGGCTACACCTTC. The encoded protein is CASSSHIGTGLHGYTF.

The chain combines TRBV5-6 with TRBJ2-2, with D uncertain. The germline gives CDR1 SGHDT, CDR2 YYEEEE. There are 13 residues in the CDR3. Deletions cut 1 base from V and 5 bases from J, with 6 bases between. The CDR3 DNA sequence: TGTGCCAGCAGCTTGATGAGGACCGGGGAGCTGTTTTTT. Translating it yields CASSLMRTGELFF.

V and J are TRBV19 and TRBJ2-3; the match to TRBD2 covers 8 bases. The ends lost 6 bases at V and 5 bases at J; junction bases unmatched: 10. CDR3 length: 15 amino acids. CDR1 is LNHDA, CDR2 SQIVND, per germline (reference sequence). CDR3 residues: CASSPTSAGRDTQYF. The DNA for the CDR3 is TGTGCCAGTAGCCCGACTAGCGCTGGGAGAGATACGCAGTATTTT.

This clone was recorded a few times. This rearrangement joins TRBV30 to TRBJ2-7, with 7 bases lining up with TRBD2. CDR1 and CDR2 (germline): GTSNPN, SVGIG (reference sequence). J was trimmed by 2 bases and V by 1 base; bases with no gene match: 8. There are 15 residues in the CDR3. The CDR3 loop is CAWSGEGQGPYEQYF. The DNA of the CDR3 is TGTGCCTGGAGTGGGGAGGGGCAGGGTCCCTACGAGCAGTACTTC.

This rearrangement joins TRBV2 to TRBJ2-7; 8 bases line up with TRBD1. Trimming removed 8 bases from V and 1 base from J; junction bases left unmatched: 4. The CDR3 is made up of 13 amino acids. CDR1 SNHLY and CDR2 FYNNEI come from the germline V gene. The CDR3 region is CASGQGPSYEQYF. CDR3 nucleotide sequence: TGTGCCAGCGGACAGGGTCCTTCCTACGAGCAGTACTTC.

The chain is built from TRBV9 and TRBJ2-1, with 11 bases matching TRBD2. CDR1 and CDR2 (germline): SGDLS, YYNGEE. V shed 3 bases and J 6 bases; nucleotides not matched to a gene: 8. The CDR3 runs 16 residues. The CDR3 coding sequence is TGTGCCAGCAGCGCCCTTAGCGGGAGGGCGGTCAATGAGCAGTTCTTC. Translating it yields CASSALSGRAVNEQFF.

This clone came up a few times. V is TRBV6-5 and J is TRBJ1-4; no clear D gene. Germline V gene lookup returns CDR1 MNHEY and CDR2 SVGAGI. V was shortened by 5 bases and J by 10 bases, with 11 bases between the two germline ends. This CDR3 has 12 amino acids. CDR3 protein: CASSMRGGKLFF. The CDR3 DNA reads TGTGCCAGCAGTATGCGAGGCGGAAAACTGTTTTTT.

J is TRBJ2-7 and V is TRBV7-2; a weak D match, TRBD2 (5 bases). V was shortened by 7 bases and J by 6 bases, with 19 bases between the two germline ends. Germline V gene lookup returns CDR1 SGHTA and CDR2 FQGNSA. This CDR3 is 14 amino acids long. The CDR3 region has the DNA TGTGCCAGCAACATAAGAGGGAGAAGCGGCGAGCAGTACTTC. Protein product: CASNIRGRSGEQYF.

This clone was picked up one time. V is TRBV9 and J is TRBJ1-2; D is ambiguous. The CDR3 has 16 residues. CDR1 SGDLS and CDR2 YYNGEE come from the germline V gene. The V gene lost 0 bases and the J gene lost 1 base, with 13 bases spanning the gap. CDR3 protein: CASSVGGPRLNYGYTF. The CDR3 DNA is TGTGCCAGCAGCGTAGGTGGCCCCAGACTTAACTATGGCTACACCTTC.

DNA of the CDR3: TGTGCCACGAGTCGAGCTAGCACAGATACGCAGTATTTT. Amino acid sequence: CATSRASTDTQYF. J is TRBJ2-3 and V is TRBV10-3; D gene unclear. Germline assignment: CDR1 ENHRY and CDR2 SYGVKD. The CDR3 extends over 13 amino acids. The V end lost 10 bases, the J end lost 0 bases, and 11 bases lay between the germline ends.

Regarding this clone: One junction end does not reproduce the germline sequence, and a read error may be involved. V and J are TRBV7-7 and TRBJ2-7; D uncertain. The CDR3 loop spans 15 amino acids. Germline CDR1 reads SSHAT; CDR2 reads FNYEAQ (reference sequence). CDR3 protein: CASSLGYSNAYEQYF. CDR3 nucleotide sequence: TGTGCTAGCAGCTTAGGATATAGCAATGCCTACGAGCAGTACTTC.

The chain employs TRBV7-9 and TRBJ1-1; D is undetermined. V was pared by 1 base and J by 5 bases, with 8 bases between. This CDR3 has 13 amino acids. Germline loops: CDR1 SEHNR, CDR2 FQNEAQ (reference sequence). The CDR3 here is CASSLGRETEAFF. In DNA, the CDR3 is TGTGCCAGCAGCTTAGGTCGGGAGACTGAAGCTTTCTTT.

The chain is built from TRBV9 and TRBJ2-7, with D possibly TRBD1 on 5 matching bases. The V end was cut by 0 bases, the J end by 3 bases, with 10 bases between. The CDR3 runs 14 residues. Germline assignment: CDR1 SGDLS and CDR2 YYNGEE. The DNA for the CDR3 is TGTGCCAGCAGCGTAGAGGACACAAGCTACGAGCAGTACTTC. Translation: CASSVEDTSYEQYF.

The rearrangement links TRBV25-1 to TRBJ1-6; TRBD1 matches 7 bases. Germline trimming cut 0 bases from V and 5 bases from J; bases unmatched to any gene: 4. This CDR3 is 16 amino acids long. Germline V gene sequence: CDR1 MGHDK, CDR2 SYGVNS. CDR3 DNA sequence: TGTGCCAGCAGTGAATACATCGGGACAGATAATTCACCCCTCCACTTT. It encodes CASSEYIGTDNSPLHF.

The chain combines TRBV18 with TRBJ2-7, with TRBD2 matching over 7 bases. V lost 2 bases, J lost 6 bases, and 4 bases stayed unmatched. The CDR3 length is 13 residues. The V gene's germline CDR1 is KGHSH and CDR2 LQKENI. This CDR3 reads CASSPVGEGEQYF. In DNA, the CDR3 is TGTGCCAGCTCACCAGTGGGGGAGGGCGAGCAGTACTTC.

This rearrangement joins TRBV15 to TRBJ1-1; no clear D gene. Trimming cost V 0 bases and J 11 bases, with 13 bases left between them. The V gene's germline CDR1 is LNHNV and CDR2 YYDKDF (reference sequence). There are 13 residues in the CDR3. The CDR3 is CATSREHMVPAFF. The DNA of the CDR3 is TGTGCCACCAGCAGAGAACATATGGTGCCGGCTTTCTTT.

This clone was seen only a few times. This rearrangement joins TRBV7-8 to TRBJ2-1; 13 nucleotides line up with TRBD2. J lost 8 bases, V lost 3 bases, and 10 bases had no gene match. Germline loops: CDR1 SGHVS, CDR2 FQNEAQ. CDR3 length equals 17 residues. DNA for the CDR3: TGTGCCAGCAGCTTCGGACTAGCGGGAGCCCTGGAGTATGAGCAGTTCTTC. Translation: CASSFGLAGALEYEQFF.

This chain joins TRBV4-1 and TRBJ1-2; 8 bases align to TRBD1. The CDR3 length is 16 residues. Unmatched junction bases numbered 7, after V lost 0 bases and J lost 4 bases. Germline values: CDR1 MGHRA, CDR2 YSYEKL. CDR3 bases: TGCGCCAGCAGCCAAGAACTCGGTACAGGGGGCTATGGCTACACCTTC. Encoded protein: CASSQELGTGGYGYTF.

The rearrangement links TRBV6-5 to TRBJ2-6, with D uncertain. Trimming pared 4 bases from V and 0 bases from J, leaving 7 bases between. Germline V CDR1 and CDR2: MNHEY, SVGAGI. This CDR3 spans 15 amino acids. The CDR3 loop reads CASSLYSSGANVLTF. The CDR3 DNA reads TGTGCCAGCAGTTTATACAGCTCTGGGGCCAACGTCCTGACTTTC.

V gene TRBV30 combines with J gene TRBJ1-2; 7 bases agree with TRBD1. This CDR3 comprises 11 residues. Germline loops: CDR1 GTSNPN, CDR2 SVGIG (reference sequence). With V trimmed by 1 base and J by 8 bases, 1 base remained unmatched. In DNA, the CDR3 is TGTGCCTGGAGTGCAGGGGGGGGCTACACCTTC. Its protein product is CAWSAGGGYTF.